This T cell receptor (beta chain) was sequenced in a study of blood T cell repertoires in COVID-19 (dated by TCRdb to the early 2020s). About the investigation overall: Samples from collaborators originated in the United States, Italy and Spain and spanned both the acute and convalescent phases of COVID-19. Where available, HLA class I and class II types were obtained from metadata supplied by the sample provider rather than from assay-based typing. The prospective study material was composed of cDNA or gDNA derived from T cells, B-cell-depleted T cells, or PBMCs. The dataset comprised deeply sampled blood TCRbeta repertoires from subjects exposed to, actively infected with, or recovered from COVID-19. Samples came from the ongoing ImmuneRACE study (first 160 participants) plus 1,254 subjects from 6 global collaborators. Sample metadata almost always included a de-identified subject ID, COVID-19 status, age in years and sex. The repertoires were released in a freely available public database meant as a resource for research on the immune response to SARS-CoV-2. Study-level results and caveats: The amount of clinical and demographic metadata varied by source and participant and was provided uncurated.

On this clone: The clone's antigen remains unknown. The input lacks base qualities; no much larger clone sits a single base away.

The CDR1 and CDR2 encoded by the germline V gene (reference sequence) are GTSNPN and SVGIG. The CDR3 has 14 amino acids, counting the end cysteine and phenylalanine. Left in the record is the CDR3 DNA by itself, 42 bases read in frame from the first base. At the junction V is shortened by 4 bases and J by 2 bases, with 13 bases in between. The immunoSEQ Assay, a bias-controlled multiplex PCR, was used to amplify TCRbeta CDR3 regions from genomic DNA. In the authors' own workflow: The number of nucleated cells in each sample was estimated by amplification of reference gene primers within the assay. To quantify the absolute abundance of each unique TCRbeta CDR3 rearrangement, sequence reads were collapsed and filtered. For each sample, productive Simpson clonality was calculated by taking the square root of Simpson's diversity index across productive rearrangements. TCRdb's version of the immuneACCESS table is confined to in-frame rearrangements and falls short of the full clone set. An unresolved V gene accounts for under half of the shortfall where checked; the remainder is of unknown origin. V and J calls and clone size come straight from that table; D and trimming were deduced from the DNA. Counted in this sample were approximately 200,000 clones; roughly 90% of them appeared once. The ten biggest clones cover roughly 2.5% of the sample.

Each collaborating institution followed its own protocols to collect whole blood in K2EDTA tubes. Collaborator samples were shipped for TCRbeta analysis as frozen whole blood, isolated PBMCs, or DNA extracted from either sample type. Sequenced input: peripheral blood. The sequence is built from TRBV30 and TRBJ2-3, with TRBD2 as a weak D call on 6 bases. The origin of this receptor is a woman between 55 and 75 years old with acute or convalescent COVID-19. In nucleotides, the sequence is TGTGCCTGGACTTCGGGACTCTTCACAGATACGCAGTATTTT. It codes for CAWTSGLFTDTQYF. The CDR3 plus the reference TRBV30 and TRBJ2-3 genes for the other parts give the full variable domain: SQTIHQWPATLVQPVGSPLSLECTVEGTSNPNLYWYRQAAGRGLQLLFYSVGIGQISSEVPQNLSASRPQDRQFILSSKKLLLSDSGFYLCAWTSGLFTDTQYFGPGTRLTVL.